The TCR beta chain described here comes from a study of blood T cell repertoires in COVID-19. Clones were read by immunoSEQ multiplex PCR, and TCRdb kept only the in-frame ones, dropping some. The sample has about 220,000 clones, 82% seen once; the top ten hold 15%. Germline CDR1 is SGHAT and CDR2 is FQDESV (reference sequence). CDR3 size: 15 residues. The V end lost 5 bases, the J end lost 2 bases, and 16 bases lay between the germline ends. The V and J genes are TRBV11-1 and TRBJ2-7; D is possibly TRBD2 (6 bases). Sequencing was done on a sample of PBMCs or T cells enriched from blood (not recorded which). The clonotype was recovered from a man between 40 and 49 years old who had recovered from COVID-19. Here the CDR3 reads CASSPAGTAPYEQYF. The CDR3 DNA follows: TGTGCCAGCAGCCCCGCCGGGACTGCCCCCTACGAGCAGTACTTC.